This section outlines one T cell receptor beta chain sequence together with its context. Its antigen remains unknown. Treatment reported: oral pan-JAK inhibitor, 5-10 mg twice daily. Alopecia areata patients provided lesional scalp punch biopsies and peripheral blood, both collected for the study. Extraction and reverse transcription of RNA yielded cDNA as the sequencing template. This table comes from immunoSEQ multiplex PCR, and its TCRdb copy is limited to in-frame clones, with some not included. The table shows 190,000 or so clones, with nearly 60% occurring only once. This specimen belongs to a study of CD8+ T cells in alopecia areata. Study background: The duration of tofacitinib was 6 to 18 months, with 6 months off drug afterward. Study outcomes and limitations: In lesional scalp, particularly from alopecia totalis/universalis, clonality was higher than in normal scalp.

The CDR3 runs 14 residues. In germline, CDR1 is SGHTA, CDR2 FQGTGA. With V trimmed by 5 bases and J by 10 bases, 4 bases remained unmatched. This receptor was taken from a human donor with alopecia areata. This rearrangement joins TRBV7-3 to TRBJ2-3; 15 positions match TRBD2. The sample consisted of CD4+ T cells sorted from blood, taken at week 24, from a patient treated with tofacitinib. CDR3 loop: CASSAGLAGGAQYF. The CDR3 coding sequence is TGTGCCAGCAGCGCTGGACTAGCGGGAGGGGCGCAGTATTTT.